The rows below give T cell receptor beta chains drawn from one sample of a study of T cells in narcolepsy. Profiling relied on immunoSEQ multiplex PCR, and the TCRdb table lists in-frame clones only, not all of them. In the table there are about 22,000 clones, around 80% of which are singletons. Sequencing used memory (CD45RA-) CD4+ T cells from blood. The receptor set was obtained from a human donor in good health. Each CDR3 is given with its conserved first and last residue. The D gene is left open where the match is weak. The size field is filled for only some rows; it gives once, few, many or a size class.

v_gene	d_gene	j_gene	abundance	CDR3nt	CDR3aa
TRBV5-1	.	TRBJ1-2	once	TGCGCCAGCAGCTTACGCCCCGAGAGGGGGACCTCTGGCTACACCTTC	CASSLRPERGTSGYTF
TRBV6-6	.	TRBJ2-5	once	TGTGCCAGCAGTTACGTACAGGTCCAAGAGACCCAGTACTTC	CASSYVQVQETQYF
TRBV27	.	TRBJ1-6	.	TGTGCCAGCAGTTTATTTAATTCACCCCTCCACTTT	CASSLFNSPLHF
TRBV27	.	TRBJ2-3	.	TGTGCCAGCAGTTTCCAAGGACAGAGCACAGATACGCAGTATTTT	CASSFQGQSTDTQYF
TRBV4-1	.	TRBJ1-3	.	TGCGCCAGCAGCCCGACAGCCTCTGGAAACACCATATATTTT	CASSPTASGNTIYF
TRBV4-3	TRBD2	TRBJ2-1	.	TGCGCCAGCAGCCAGACCCCTAGCGGGGGGTACAATGAGCAGTTCTTC	CASSQTPSGGYNEQFF
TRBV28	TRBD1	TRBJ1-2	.	TGTGCCAGCAGTTTAATCGACAGGGGGCTCGGCTACACCTTC	CASSLIDRGLGYTF
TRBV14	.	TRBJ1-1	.	TGTGCCAGCAGCCAGGATAGGGGGTTGGCTGAAGCTTTCTTT	CASSQDRGLAEAFF
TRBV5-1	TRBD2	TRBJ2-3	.	TGCGCCAGCAGCTCCAGGACTAGCGGGGGCACAGATACGCAGTATTTT	CASSSRTSGGTDTQYF
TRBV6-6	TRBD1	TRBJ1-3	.	TGTGCCAGCAGTTACTCGGGGACAGATCCAAACACCATATATTTT	CASSYSGTDPNTIYF
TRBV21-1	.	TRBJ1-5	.	TGTGCCAGCAGCAAGAACCCGGGGCGCAGCAATCAGCCCCAGCATTTT	CASSKNPGRSNQPQHF
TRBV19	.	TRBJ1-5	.	TGTGCCACCGCTGGGCCCGGAGCCCAGCAGCCCCAGCATTTT	CATAGPGAQQPQHF
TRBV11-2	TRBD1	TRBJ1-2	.	TGTGCCAGCAGCAGGGACAGGGAGGGTGGCTACACCTTC	CASSRDREGGYTF
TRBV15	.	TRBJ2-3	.	TGTGCCACCAGCCCCCGCAAGGGGACAGATACGCAGTATTTT	CATSPRKGTDTQYF
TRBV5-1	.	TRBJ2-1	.	TGCGCCAGCAGCTACGACAGTTACAATGAGCAGTTCTTC	CASSYDSYNEQFF
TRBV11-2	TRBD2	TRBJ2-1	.	TGTGCCAGCAGGGTGGGGACTAGCGGGGCTTACAATGGGCAGTTCTTC	CASRVGTSGAYNGQFF
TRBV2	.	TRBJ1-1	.	TGTGCCAGCAGTGAATGGGGTACGGAGAGGAACACTGAAGCTTTCTTT	CASSEWGTERNTEAFF
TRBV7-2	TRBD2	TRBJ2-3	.	TGTGCCAGCAACCTCTTAGGGGCTAGCGGGGATTATACGCAGTATTTT	CASNLLGASGDYTQYF
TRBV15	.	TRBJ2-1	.	TGTGCCACCAGTTCACTCGCGGGGATCGTCTACAATGAGCAGTTCTTC	CATSSLAGIVYNEQFF
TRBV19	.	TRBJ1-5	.	TGTGCCAGTAGTATGGGGGACAACCACCAGCCCCAGCATTTT	CASSMGDNHQPQHF
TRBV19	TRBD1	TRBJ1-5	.	TGTGCCAGTAACGACAGGGAGGGTCAGCCCCAGCATTTT	CASNDREGQPQHF
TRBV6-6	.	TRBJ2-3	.	TGTGCCAGCAGCCCCCCGGGAGCCTCAGATACGCAGTATTTT	CASSPPGASDTQYF
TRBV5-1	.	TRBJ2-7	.	TGCGCCAGCAGCTTGGCCCCGGCAGGAGACTCCTACGAGCAGTACTTC	CASSLAPAGDSYEQYF
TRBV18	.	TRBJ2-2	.	TGTGCCAGCTCAACGTTCGGGGGTACTGGGGAGCTGTTTTTT	CASSTFGGTGELFF
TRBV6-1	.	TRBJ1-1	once	TGTGCCAGCAGTATAATTCCGAACACTGAAGCTTTCTTT	CASSIIPNTEAFF
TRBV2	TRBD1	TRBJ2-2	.	TGTGCCAGCAGTGGACAGGGGTTAACCGGGGAGCTGTTTTTT	CASSGQGLTGELFF
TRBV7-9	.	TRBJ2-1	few	TGTGCCAGCAGCCTAAGGGGCGAGCAGTTCTTC	CASSLRGEQFF
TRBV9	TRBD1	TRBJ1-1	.	TGTGCCAGCAGCAAGGGACAGGGGGCCACTGAAGCTTTCTTT	CASSKGQGATEAFF
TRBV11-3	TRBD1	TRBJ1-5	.	TGTGCCAGCAGCAACGGGGGACAGGGAGGAAATCAGCCCCAGCATTTT	CASSNGGQGGNQPQHF
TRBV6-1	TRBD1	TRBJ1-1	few	TGTGCCAGCAGTGAACGCCCGGAGGGGGCAAAAGCTTTCTTT	CASSERPEGAKAFF
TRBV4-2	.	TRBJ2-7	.	TGTGCCAGCAGCCAAGAGGGCAGGCAGGCCTACGAGCAGTACTTC	CASSQEGRQAYEQYF
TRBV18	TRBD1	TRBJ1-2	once	TGTGCCAGCTCACCGGACAGGGACCATGGCTACACCTTC	CASSPDRDHGYTF
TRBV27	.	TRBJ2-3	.	TGTGCCAGCAGATTAGCGGCGGGGGCCCCTGGGGATACGCAGTATTTT	CASRLAAGAPGDTQYF
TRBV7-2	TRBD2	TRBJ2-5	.	TGTGCCAGCAGCTTATTGCGCGGGGGGCGAGAGACCCAGTACTTC	CASSLLRGGRETQYF
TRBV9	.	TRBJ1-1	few	TGTGCCAGCAGCGTTACAGGGAACACTGAAGCTTTCTTT	CASSVTGNTEAFF
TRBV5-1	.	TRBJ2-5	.	TGCGCCAGCAGCTTGTCAAACCCGGGGTCGGGGGAGACCCAGTACTTC	CASSLSNPGSGETQYF
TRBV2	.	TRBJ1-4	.	TGTGCCAGCAGATCGGAGAGGGTCCAGAGTGAAAAACTGTTTTTT	CASRSERVQSEKLFF
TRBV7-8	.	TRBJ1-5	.	TGTGCCAGCCGTCTCGGGGCGAGCAATCAGCCCCAGCATTTT	CASRLGASNQPQHF
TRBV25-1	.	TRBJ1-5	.	TGTGCCAGCAGTGCCGGGACTGGCAATCAGCCCCAGCATTTT	CASSAGTGNQPQHF
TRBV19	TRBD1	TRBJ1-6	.	TGTGCCAGTAGTCCTCCGGGACAGGGACTGTCACCCCTCCACTTT	CASSPPGQGLSPLHF
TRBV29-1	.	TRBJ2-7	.	TGCAGCGGCGCGGACAGCTCCTACGAGCAGTACTTC	CSGADSSYEQYF
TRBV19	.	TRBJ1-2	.	TGTGCCAGTAGGGGCAACTATGGCTACACCTTC	CASRGNYGYTF
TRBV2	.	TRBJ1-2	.	TGTGCCAGCAGTGTTAGGGACGGGGACTATGGCTACACCTTC	CASSVRDGDYGYTF
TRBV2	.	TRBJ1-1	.	TGTGCCACCCGAGTGCGGGGGCTACTGAACACTGAAGCTTTCTTT	CATRVRGLLNTEAFF
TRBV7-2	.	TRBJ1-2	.	TGTGCCAGCAGCCCATCGGACGGGTACTATGGCTACACCTTC	CASSPSDGYYGYTF
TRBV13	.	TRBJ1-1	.	TGTGCCAGCAGCTCCCGATTACGGGGCACTGAAGCTTTCTTT	CASSSRLRGTEAFF
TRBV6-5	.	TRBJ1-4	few	TGTGCCAGCAGATCAGGAGCCCGTCAGGAGAAACTGTTTTTT	CASRSGARQEKLFF
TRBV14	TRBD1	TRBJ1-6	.	TGTGCCAGCAGCCATGGACAGGTGATATATAATTCACCCCTCCACTTT	CASSHGQVIYNSPLHF
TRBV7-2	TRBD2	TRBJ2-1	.	TGTGCCAGCAGTCGACTAGCGGGGGGCAACAATGAGCAGTTCTTC	CASSRLAGGNNEQFF
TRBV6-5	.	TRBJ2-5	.	TGTGCCAGCAAGGCCGGAAGAGAGACCCAGTACTTC	CASKAGRETQYF
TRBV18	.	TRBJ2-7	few	TGTGCCAGCTCACGGGGACACGACTCCTACGAGCAGTACTTC	CASSRGHDSYEQYF
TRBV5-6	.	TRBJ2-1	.	TGTGCCAGCAGCTTGTCGGGGTATGAGCAGTTCTTC	CASSLSGYEQFF
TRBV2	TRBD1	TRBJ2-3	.	TGTGCCAGCAGGAGGACAGGGTTGACAGATACGCAGTATTTT	CASRRTGLTDTQYF
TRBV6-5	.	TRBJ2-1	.	TGTGCCAGCAGTAAGGGCGACCTGGGTGAGCAGTTCTTC	CASSKGDLGEQFF
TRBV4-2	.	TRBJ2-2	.	TGTGCCAGCAGCCAAGCCGGTGCCGGGGAGCTGTTTTTT	CASSQAGAGELFF
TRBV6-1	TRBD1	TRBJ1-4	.	TGTGCCAGCAGTGAATGGGGCCAGGGGGATGAAAAACTGTTTTTT	CASSEWGQGDEKLFF
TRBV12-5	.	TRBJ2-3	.	TGTGCTAGCGTACCGAGTGGGGGGAGCACAGATACGCAGTATTTT	CASVPSGGSTDTQYF
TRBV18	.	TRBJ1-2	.	TGTGCCAGCTCTCCGGGTATGGCCCCTAACTATGGCTACACCTTC	CASSPGMAPNYGYTF